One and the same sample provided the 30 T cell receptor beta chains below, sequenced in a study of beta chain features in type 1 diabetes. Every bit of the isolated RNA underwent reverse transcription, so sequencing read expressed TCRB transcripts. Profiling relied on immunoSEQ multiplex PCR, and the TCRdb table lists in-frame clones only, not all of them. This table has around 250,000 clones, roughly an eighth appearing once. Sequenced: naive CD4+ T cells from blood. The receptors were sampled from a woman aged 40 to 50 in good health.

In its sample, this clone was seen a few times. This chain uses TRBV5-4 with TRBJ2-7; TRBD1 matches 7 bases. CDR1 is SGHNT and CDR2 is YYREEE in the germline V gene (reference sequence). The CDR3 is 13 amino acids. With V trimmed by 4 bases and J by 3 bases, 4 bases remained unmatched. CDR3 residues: CASSQGQRYEQYF. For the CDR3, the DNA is TGTGCCAGCAGCCAGGGACAGCGCTACGAGCAGTACTTC.

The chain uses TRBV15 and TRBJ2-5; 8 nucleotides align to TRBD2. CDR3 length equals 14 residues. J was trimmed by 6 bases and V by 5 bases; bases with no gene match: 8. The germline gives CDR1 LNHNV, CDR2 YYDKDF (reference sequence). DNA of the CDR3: TGTGCCACCAGCGGCGGACTAGCCGTCCAGACCCAGTACTTC. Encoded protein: CATSGGLAVQTQYF.

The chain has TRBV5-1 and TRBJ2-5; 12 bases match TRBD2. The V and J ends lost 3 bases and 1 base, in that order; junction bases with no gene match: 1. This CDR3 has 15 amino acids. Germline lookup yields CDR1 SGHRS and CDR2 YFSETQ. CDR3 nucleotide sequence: TGCGCCAGCAGCTCGACTAGCGGGGGCCAAGAGACCCAGTACTTC. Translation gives CASSSTSGGQETQYF.

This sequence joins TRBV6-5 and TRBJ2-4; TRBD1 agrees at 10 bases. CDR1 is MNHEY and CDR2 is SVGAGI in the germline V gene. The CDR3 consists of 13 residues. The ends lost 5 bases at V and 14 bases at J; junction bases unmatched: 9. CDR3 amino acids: CASSISTGGSKYF. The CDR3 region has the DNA TGTGCCAGCAGTATATCGACAGGGGGCTCAAAGTACTTC.

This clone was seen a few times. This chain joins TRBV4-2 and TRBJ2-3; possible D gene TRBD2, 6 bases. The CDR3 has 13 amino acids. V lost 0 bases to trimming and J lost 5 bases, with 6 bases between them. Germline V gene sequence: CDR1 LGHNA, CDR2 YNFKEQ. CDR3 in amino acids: CASSQEGGDTQYF. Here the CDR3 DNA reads TGTGCCAGCAGCCAAGAGGGAGGAGATACGCAGTATTTT.

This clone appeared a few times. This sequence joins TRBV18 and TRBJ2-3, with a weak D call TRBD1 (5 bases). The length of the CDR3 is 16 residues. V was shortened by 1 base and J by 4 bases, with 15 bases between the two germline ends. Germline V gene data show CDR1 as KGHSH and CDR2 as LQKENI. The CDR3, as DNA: TGTGCCAGCTCACCACTGGCCGCAGGGAAGCCAGATACGCAGTATTTT. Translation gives CASSPLAAGKPDTQYF.

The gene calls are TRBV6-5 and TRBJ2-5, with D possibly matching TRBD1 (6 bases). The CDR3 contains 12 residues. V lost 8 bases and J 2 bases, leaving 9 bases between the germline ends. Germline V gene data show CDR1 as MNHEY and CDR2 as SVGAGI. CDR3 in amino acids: CASGQLQETQYF. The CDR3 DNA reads TGTGCCAGCGGACAGCTTCAAGAGACCCAGTACTTC.

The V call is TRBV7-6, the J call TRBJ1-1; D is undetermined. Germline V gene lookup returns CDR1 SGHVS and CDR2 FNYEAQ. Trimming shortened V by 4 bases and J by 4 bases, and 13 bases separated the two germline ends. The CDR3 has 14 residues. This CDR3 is CASSSSRGITEAFF. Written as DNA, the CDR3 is TGTGCCAGCAGCTCCTCCCGGGGTATCACTGAAGCTTTCTTT.

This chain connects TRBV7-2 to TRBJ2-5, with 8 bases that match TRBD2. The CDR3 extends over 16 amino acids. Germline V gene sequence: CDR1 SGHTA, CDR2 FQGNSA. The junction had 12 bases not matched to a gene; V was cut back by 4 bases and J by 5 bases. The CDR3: CASSSPPGGAFETQYF. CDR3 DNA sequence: TGTGCCAGCAGCTCCCCCCCGGGGGGGGCTTTCGAGACCCAGTACTTC.

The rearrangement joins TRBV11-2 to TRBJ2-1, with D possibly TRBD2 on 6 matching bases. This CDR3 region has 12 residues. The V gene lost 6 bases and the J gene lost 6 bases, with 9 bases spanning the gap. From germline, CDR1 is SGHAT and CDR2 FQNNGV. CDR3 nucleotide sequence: TGTGCCAGCAGGCGGGACGGCAATGAGCAGTTCTTC. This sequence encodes CASRRDGNEQFF.

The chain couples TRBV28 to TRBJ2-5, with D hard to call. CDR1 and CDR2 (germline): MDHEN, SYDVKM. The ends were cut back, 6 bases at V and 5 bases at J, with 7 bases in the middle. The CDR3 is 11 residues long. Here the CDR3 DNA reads TGTGCCAGCAGAGATCGGGAGACCCAGTACTTC. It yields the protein CASRDRETQYF. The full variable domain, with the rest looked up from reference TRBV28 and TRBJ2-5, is DVKVTQSSRYLVKRTGEKVFLECVQDMDHENMFWYRQDPGLGLRLIYFSYDVKMKEKGDIPEGYSVSREKKERFSLILESASTNQTSMYLCASRDRETQYFGPGTRLLVL.

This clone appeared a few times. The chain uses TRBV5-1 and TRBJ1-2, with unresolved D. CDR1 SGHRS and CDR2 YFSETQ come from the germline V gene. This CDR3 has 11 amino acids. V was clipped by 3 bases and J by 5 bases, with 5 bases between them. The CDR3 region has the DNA TGCGCCAGCAGCTCGACTTATGGCTACACCTTC. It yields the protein CASSSTYGYTF.

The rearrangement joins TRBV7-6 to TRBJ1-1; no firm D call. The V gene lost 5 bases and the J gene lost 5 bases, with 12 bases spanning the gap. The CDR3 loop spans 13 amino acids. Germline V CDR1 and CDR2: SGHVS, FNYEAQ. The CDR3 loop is CASSAKSGTEAFF. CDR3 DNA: TGTGCCAGCAGCGCGAAAAGCGGAACTGAAGCTTTCTTT.

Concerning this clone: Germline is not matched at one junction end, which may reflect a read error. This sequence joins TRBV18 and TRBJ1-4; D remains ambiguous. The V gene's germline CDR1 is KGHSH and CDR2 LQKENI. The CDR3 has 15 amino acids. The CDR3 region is CASSPFDETNERLFF. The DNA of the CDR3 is TGTGCCAGCTCACCATTCGACGAGACTAATGAAAGACTGTTTTTT.

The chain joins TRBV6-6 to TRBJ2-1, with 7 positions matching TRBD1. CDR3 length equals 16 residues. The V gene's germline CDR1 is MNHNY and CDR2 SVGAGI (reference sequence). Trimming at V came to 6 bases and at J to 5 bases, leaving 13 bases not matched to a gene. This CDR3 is CASSNIQGQPNNEQFF. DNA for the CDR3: TGTGCCAGCAGCAATATACAGGGGCAACCAAACAATGAGCAGTTCTTC.

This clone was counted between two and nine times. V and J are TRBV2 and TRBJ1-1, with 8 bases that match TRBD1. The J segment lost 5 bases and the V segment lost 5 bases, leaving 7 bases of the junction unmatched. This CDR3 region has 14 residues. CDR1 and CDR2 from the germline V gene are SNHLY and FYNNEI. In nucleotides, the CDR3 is TGTGCCAGCAGTCTTACAGGGGGAAGTACTGAAGCTTTCTTT. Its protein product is CASSLTGGSTEAFF.

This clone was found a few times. The CDR3 loop reads CASSVLSGGAPDTQYF. In DNA, the CDR3 is TGTGCCAGCAGCGTATTGAGCGGGGGGGCTCCAGATACGCAGTATTTT. The J gene is TRBJ2-3, the V gene TRBV9, with 10 nucleotides matching TRBD2. Germline values: CDR1 SGDLS, CDR2 YYNGEE. Trimming removed 1 base from V and 4 bases from J; junction bases left unmatched: 6. This CDR3 contains 16 residues.

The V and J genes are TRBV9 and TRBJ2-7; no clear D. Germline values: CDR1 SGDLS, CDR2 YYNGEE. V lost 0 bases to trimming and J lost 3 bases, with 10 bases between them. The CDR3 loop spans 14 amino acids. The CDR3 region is CASSVDGSLYEQYF. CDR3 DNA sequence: TGTGCCAGCAGCGTAGACGGGTCTCTCTACGAGCAGTACTTC.

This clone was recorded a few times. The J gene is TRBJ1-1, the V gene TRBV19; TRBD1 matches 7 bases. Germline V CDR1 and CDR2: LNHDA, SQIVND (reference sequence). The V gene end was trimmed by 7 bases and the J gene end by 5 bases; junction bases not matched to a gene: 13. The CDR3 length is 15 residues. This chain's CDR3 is CASTPLTGYQTEAFF. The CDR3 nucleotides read TGTGCCAGTACTCCTCTGACAGGGTATCAGACTGAAGCTTTCTTT. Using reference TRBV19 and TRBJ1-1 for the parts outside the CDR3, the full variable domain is DGGITQSPKYLFRKEGQNVTLSCEQNLNHDAMYWYRQDPGQGLRLIYYSQIVNDFQKGDIAEGYSVSREKKESFPLTVTSAQKNPTAFYLCASTPLTGYQTEAFFGQGTRLTVV.

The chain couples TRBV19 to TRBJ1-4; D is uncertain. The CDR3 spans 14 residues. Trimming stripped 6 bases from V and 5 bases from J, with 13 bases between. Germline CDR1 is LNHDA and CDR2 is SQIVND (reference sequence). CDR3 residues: CASSLDGRNEKLFF. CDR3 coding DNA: TGTGCCAGTAGCTTAGATGGGAGGAATGAAAAACTGTTTTTT.

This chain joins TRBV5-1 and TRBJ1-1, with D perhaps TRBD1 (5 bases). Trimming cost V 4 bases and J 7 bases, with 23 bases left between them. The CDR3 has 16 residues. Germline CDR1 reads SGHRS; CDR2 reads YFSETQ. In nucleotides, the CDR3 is TGCGCCAGCAGCCCCCATTTGGGGCTTTTGACCATTGAAGCTTTCTTT. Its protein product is CASSPHLGLLTIEAFF. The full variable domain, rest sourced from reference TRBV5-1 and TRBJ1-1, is KAGVTQTPRYLIKTRGQQVTLSCSPISGHRSVSWYQQTPGQGLQFLFEYFSETQRNKGNFPGRFSGRQFSNSRSEMNVSTLELGDSALYLCASSPHLGLLTIEAFFGQGTRLTVV.

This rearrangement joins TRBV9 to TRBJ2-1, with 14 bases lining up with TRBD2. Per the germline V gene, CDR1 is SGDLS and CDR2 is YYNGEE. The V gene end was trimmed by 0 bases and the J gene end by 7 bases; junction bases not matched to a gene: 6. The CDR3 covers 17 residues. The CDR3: CASSVARTSGGWNEQFF. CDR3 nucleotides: TGTGCCAGCAGCGTAGCACGGACTAGCGGGGGGTGGAATGAGCAGTTCTTC. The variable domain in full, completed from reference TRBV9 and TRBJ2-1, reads DSGVTQTPKHLITATGQRVTLRCSPRSGDLSVYWYQQSLDQGLQFLIQYYNGEERAKGNILERFSAQQFPDLHSELNLSSLELGDSALYFCASSVARTSGGWNEQFFGPGTRLTVL.

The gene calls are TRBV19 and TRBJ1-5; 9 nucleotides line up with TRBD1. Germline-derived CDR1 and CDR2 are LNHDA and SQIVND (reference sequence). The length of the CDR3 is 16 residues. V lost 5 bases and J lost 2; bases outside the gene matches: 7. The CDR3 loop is CASSLIWTGGNQPQHF. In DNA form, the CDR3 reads TGTGCCAGTAGTTTAATATGGACAGGGGGCAATCAGCCCCAGCATTTT.

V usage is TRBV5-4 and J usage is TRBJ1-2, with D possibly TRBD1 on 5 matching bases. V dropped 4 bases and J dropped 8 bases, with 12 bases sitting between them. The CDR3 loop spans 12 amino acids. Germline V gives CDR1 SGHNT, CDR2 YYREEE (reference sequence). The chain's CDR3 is CASSPVGLGYTF. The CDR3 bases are TGTGCCAGCAGCCCGGTGGGGCTGGGCTACACCTTC.

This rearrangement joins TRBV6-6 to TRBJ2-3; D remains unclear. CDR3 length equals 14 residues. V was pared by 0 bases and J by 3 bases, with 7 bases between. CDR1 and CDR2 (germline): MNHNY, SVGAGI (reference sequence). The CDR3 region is CASSYSTFTDTQYF. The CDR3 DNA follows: TGTGCCAGCAGTTACTCAACTTTTACAGATACGCAGTATTTT.

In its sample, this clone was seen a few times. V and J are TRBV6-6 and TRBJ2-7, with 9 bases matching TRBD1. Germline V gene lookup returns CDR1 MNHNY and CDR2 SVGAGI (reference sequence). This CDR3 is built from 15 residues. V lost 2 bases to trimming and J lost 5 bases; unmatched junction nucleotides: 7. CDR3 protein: CASSYPGQGPHEQYF. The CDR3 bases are TGTGCCAGCAGTTACCCCGGACAGGGGCCCCACGAGCAGTACTTC.

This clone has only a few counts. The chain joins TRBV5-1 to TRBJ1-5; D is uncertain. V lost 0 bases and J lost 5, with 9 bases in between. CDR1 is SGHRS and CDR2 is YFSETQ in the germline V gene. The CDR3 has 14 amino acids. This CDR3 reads CASSLGQQDQPQHF. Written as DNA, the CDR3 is TGCGCCAGCAGCTTGGGGCAGCAGGATCAGCCCCAGCATTTT.

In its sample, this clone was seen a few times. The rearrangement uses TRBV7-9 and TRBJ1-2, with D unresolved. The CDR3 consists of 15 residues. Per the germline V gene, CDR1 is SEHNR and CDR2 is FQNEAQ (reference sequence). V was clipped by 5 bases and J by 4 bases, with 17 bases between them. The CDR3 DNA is TGTGCCAGCAGCCCCAACCGGGGAGACGTCTATGGCTACACCTTC. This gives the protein CASSPNRGDVYGYTF.

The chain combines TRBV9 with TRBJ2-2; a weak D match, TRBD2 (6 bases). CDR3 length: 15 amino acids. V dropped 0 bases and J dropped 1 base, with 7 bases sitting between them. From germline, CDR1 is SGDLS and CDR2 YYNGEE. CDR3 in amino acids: CASSVVGGNTGELFF. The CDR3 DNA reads TGTGCCAGCAGCGTAGTCGGGGGGAACACCGGGGAGCTGTTTTTT. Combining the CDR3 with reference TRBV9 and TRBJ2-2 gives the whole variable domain DSGVTQTPKHLITATGQRVTLRCSPRSGDLSVYWYQQSLDQGLQFLIQYYNGEERAKGNILERFSAQQFPDLHSELNLSSLELGDSALYFCASSVVGGNTGELFFGEGSRLTVL.

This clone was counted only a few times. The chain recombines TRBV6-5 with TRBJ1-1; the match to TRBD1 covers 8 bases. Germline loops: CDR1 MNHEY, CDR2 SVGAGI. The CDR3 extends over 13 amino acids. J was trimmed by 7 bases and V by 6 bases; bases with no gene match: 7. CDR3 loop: CASSRTGFGEAFF. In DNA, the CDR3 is TGTGCCAGCAGCAGGACAGGGTTCGGTGAAGCTTTCTTT.